This is a list of T cell receptor beta chains from one sample in a study of blood T cell repertoires in COVID-19. Sequencing used immunoSEQ multiplex PCR; TCRdb keeps in-frame clones, though not all of them. Among over 85,000 clones listed, roughly 90% were seen once. Sequencing used peripheral blood. The receptors come from a male donor with acute or convalescent COVID-19. The CDR3 runs from the conserved cysteine through the conserved F or W. Each record gives: D gene, clone size, V gene, J gene, CDR3 protein, CDR3 DNA. A D gene is named only where the DNA matches it firmly. Expanded clones get a size class; other rows say once, few or many, or leave the size out.

d_call: .
clone_size: .
v_call: TRBV3-1/TRBV3-2
j_call: TRBJ2-3
cdr3_aa: CASSQDLPADTQYF
cdr3_nt: TGTGCCAGCAGCCAAGATCTTCCAGCAGATACGCAGTATTTT

d_call: .
clone_size: few
v_call: TRBV5-1
j_call: TRBJ1-3
cdr3_aa: CASSLDGGADGNTIYF
cdr3_nt: TGCGCCAGCAGCTTGGATGGGGGCGCGGACGGAAACACCATATATTTT

d_call: .
clone_size: .
v_call: TRBV7-2
j_call: TRBJ2-5
cdr3_aa: CASSVSGLPQETQYF
cdr3_nt: TGTGCCAGCAGCGTCTCAGGGTTGCCACAAGAGACCCAGTACTTC

d_call: TRBD1
clone_size: few
v_call: TRBV5-4
j_call: TRBJ2-7
cdr3_aa: CASSLGRDSSYEQYF
cdr3_nt: TGTGCCAGCAGCTTGGGCCGGGACAGCTCCTACGAGCAGTACTTC

d_call: .
clone_size: .
v_call: TRBV6-5
j_call: TRBJ2-5
cdr3_aa: CASKNSWAEETQYF
cdr3_nt: TGTGCCAGCAAAAACTCGTGGGCCGAGGAGACCCAGTACTTC

d_call: TRBD1
clone_size: .
v_call: TRBV6-5
j_call: TRBJ1-2
cdr3_aa: CASNINRGFTYGYTF
cdr3_nt: TGTGCCAGCAATATCAACAGGGGTTTTACCTATGGCTACACCTTC

d_call: .
clone_size: .
v_call: TRBV19
j_call: TRBJ2-7
cdr3_aa: CASSMEGRPSYEQYF
cdr3_nt: TGTGCCAGTAGTATGGAAGGCAGGCCCTCCTACGAGCAGTACTTC

d_call: .
clone_size: .
v_call: TRBV9
j_call: TRBJ2-5
cdr3_aa: CASSAKGRTQETQYF
cdr3_nt: TGTGCCAGCAGCGCCAAGGGGCGGACCCAAGAGACCCAGTACTTC

d_call: TRBD1
clone_size: .
v_call: TRBV9
j_call: TRBJ1-4
cdr3_aa: CASSLGTGESGTNEKLFF
cdr3_nt: TGTGCCAGCAGCCTAGGGACAGGGGAGTCGGGAACTAATGAAAAACTGTTTTTT

d_call: .
clone_size: .
v_call: TRBV28
j_call: TRBJ1-6
cdr3_aa: CASSLLQSNSPLHF
cdr3_nt: TGTGCCAGCAGTTTATTACAGAGCAATTCACCCCTCCACTTT

d_call: .
clone_size: .
v_call: TRBV6-5
j_call: TRBJ1-6
cdr3_aa: CAGGQYNSPLHF
cdr3_nt: TGTGCAGGCGGGCAGTATAATTCACCCCTCCACTTT

d_call: .
clone_size: .
v_call: TRBV6-1
j_call: TRBJ1-5
cdr3_aa: CASSEVQANQPQHF
cdr3_nt: TGTGCCAGCAGTGAAGTCCAGGCCAATCAGCCCCAGCATTTT

d_call: TRBD1
clone_size: .
v_call: TRBV5-4
j_call: TRBJ2-7
cdr3_aa: CASSLEGTGRPEQYF
cdr3_nt: TGTGCCAGCAGCTTGGAAGGGACAGGGAGACCCGAGCAGTACTTC

d_call: .
clone_size: .
v_call: TRBV28
j_call: TRBJ1-1
cdr3_aa: CASSLGGNTEAFF
cdr3_nt: TGTGCCAGCAGTTTGGGGGGGAACACTGAAGCTTTCTTT

d_call: .
clone_size: .
v_call: TRBV7-2
j_call: TRBJ1-2
cdr3_aa: CASSYYYGYTF
cdr3_nt: TGTGCCAGCAGCTACTACTATGGCTACACCTTC

d_call: TRBD1
clone_size: .
v_call: TRBV19
j_call: TRBJ1-5
cdr3_aa: CASTTGGHQPQHF
cdr3_nt: TGTGCCAGTACCACAGGGGGCCATCAGCCCCAGCATTTT

d_call: .
clone_size: .
v_call: TRBV5-4
j_call: TRBJ1-1
cdr3_aa: CASSLTVNTEAFF
cdr3_nt: TGTGCCAGCAGCTTAACAGTGAACACTGAAGCTTTCTTT

d_call: .
clone_size: .
v_call: TRBV6-5
j_call: TRBJ1-3
cdr3_aa: CASRGDSGNTIYF
cdr3_nt: TGTGCCAGCCGAGGCGACTCTGGAAACACCATATATTTT

d_call: .
clone_size: .
v_call: TRBV12-3/TRBV12-4
j_call: TRBJ1-1
cdr3_aa: CASSLERNTEAFF
cdr3_nt: TGTGCCAGCAGTTTAGAGAGGAACACTGAAGCTTTCTTT

d_call: .
clone_size: .
v_call: TRBV23-1
j_call: TRBJ1-5
cdr3_aa: CASSQRPPTGVGNQPQHF
cdr3_nt: TGCGCCAGCAGTCAACGTCCTCCCACAGGAGTCGGCAATCAGCCCCAGCATTTT

d_call: .
clone_size: once
v_call: TRBV4-2
j_call: TRBJ2-2
cdr3_aa: CASSQDRRQESPGELFF
cdr3_nt: TGTGCCAGCAGCCAAGATAGGAGACAGGAATCCCCCGGGGAGCTGTTTTTT

d_call: .
clone_size: .
v_call: TRBV5-1
j_call: TRBJ2-7
cdr3_aa: CASSPGQITYEQYF
cdr3_nt: TGCGCCAGCAGCCCCGGACAGATTACCTACGAGCAGTACTTC

d_call: TRBD2
clone_size: .
v_call: TRBV5-1
j_call: TRBJ2-5
cdr3_aa: CASSLGVSGGQETQYF
cdr3_nt: TGCGCCAGCAGCTTGGGGGTTAGCGGGGGCCAAGAGACCCAGTACTTC

d_call: TRBD2
clone_size: .
v_call: TRBV2
j_call: TRBJ2-1
cdr3_aa: CASIGGGPHNEQFF
cdr3_nt: TGTGCCAGCATTGGCGGGGGGCCCCACAATGAGCAGTTCTTC

d_call: TRBD1
clone_size: .
v_call: TRBV19
j_call: TRBJ1-2
cdr3_aa: CASSGQGDIYGYTF
cdr3_nt: TGTGCCAGTAGTGGACAGGGGGACATCTATGGCTACACCTTC

d_call: .
clone_size: few
v_call: TRBV6-4
j_call: TRBJ1-6
cdr3_aa: CASSEGVGSPLHF
cdr3_nt: TGTGCCAGCAGTGAAGGAGTAGGATCACCCCTCCACTTT

d_call: .
clone_size: .
v_call: TRBV20-1
j_call: TRBJ2-5
cdr3_aa: CSASRPSPRETQYF
cdr3_nt: TGCAGTGCTAGTAGGCCTAGTCCCCGGGAGACCCAGTACTTC

d_call: .
clone_size: .
v_call: TRBV12-5
j_call: TRBJ1-3
cdr3_aa: CASARDIPGNTIYF
cdr3_nt: TGTGCTAGTGCCCGGGACATCCCTGGAAACACCATATATTTT

d_call: .
clone_size: .
v_call: TRBV6-1
j_call: TRBJ1-2
cdr3_aa: CASSEVAPPGYTF
cdr3_nt: TGTGCCAGCAGTGAAGTGGCCCCCCCGGGCTACACCTTC

d_call: TRBD2
clone_size: .
v_call: TRBV3-1/TRBV3-2
j_call: TRBJ2-2
cdr3_aa: CASTFSAGAGELFF
cdr3_nt: TGTGCCAGCACTTTTTCAGCGGGGGCCGGGGAGCTGTTTTTT

d_call: TRBD1
clone_size: .
v_call: TRBV6-5
j_call: TRBJ2-1
cdr3_aa: CASSKTGGTYNEQFF
cdr3_nt: TGTGCCAGCAGTAAGACAGGGGGCACTTACAATGAGCAGTTCTTC

d_call: .
clone_size: .
v_call: TRBV5-4
j_call: TRBJ1-3
cdr3_aa: CASRIQGTGNTIYF
cdr3_nt: TGTGCCAGCAGGATACAGGGCACTGGAAACACCATATATTTT

d_call: .
clone_size: .
v_call: TRBV3-1/TRBV3-2
j_call: TRBJ2-4
cdr3_aa: CASSQDPRTGGNEAKNIQYF
cdr3_nt: TGTGCCAGCAGCCAAGATCCCCGCACGGGCGGGAACGAGGCCAAAAACATTCAGTACTTC

d_call: TRBD1
clone_size: few
v_call: TRBV13
j_call: TRBJ1-2
cdr3_aa: CASSPRDSGYGYTF
cdr3_nt: TGTGCCAGCAGCCCCAGGGACAGCGGCTATGGCTACACCTTC